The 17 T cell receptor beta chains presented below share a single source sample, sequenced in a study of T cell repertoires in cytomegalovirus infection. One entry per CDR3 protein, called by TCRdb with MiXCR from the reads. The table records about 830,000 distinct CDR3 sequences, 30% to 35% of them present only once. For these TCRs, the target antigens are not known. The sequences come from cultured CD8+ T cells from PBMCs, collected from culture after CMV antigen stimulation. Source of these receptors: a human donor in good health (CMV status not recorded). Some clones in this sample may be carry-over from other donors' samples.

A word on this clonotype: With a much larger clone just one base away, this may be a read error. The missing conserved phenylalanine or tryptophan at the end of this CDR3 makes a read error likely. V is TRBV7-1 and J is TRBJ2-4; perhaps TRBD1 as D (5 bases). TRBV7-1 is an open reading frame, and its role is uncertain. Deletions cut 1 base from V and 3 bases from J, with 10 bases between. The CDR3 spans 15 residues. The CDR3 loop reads CASSSGGTVKNIQYL. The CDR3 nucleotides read TGTGCCAGCAGCTCAGGGGGCACGGTCAAAAACATTCAGTACCTC.

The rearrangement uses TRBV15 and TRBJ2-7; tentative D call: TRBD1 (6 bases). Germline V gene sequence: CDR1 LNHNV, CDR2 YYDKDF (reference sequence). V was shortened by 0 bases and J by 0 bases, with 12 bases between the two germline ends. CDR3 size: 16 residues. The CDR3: CATSRDRARGSYEQYF. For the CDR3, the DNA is TGTGCCACCAGCAGAGATAGGGCCAGGGGCTCCTACGAGCAGTACTTC.

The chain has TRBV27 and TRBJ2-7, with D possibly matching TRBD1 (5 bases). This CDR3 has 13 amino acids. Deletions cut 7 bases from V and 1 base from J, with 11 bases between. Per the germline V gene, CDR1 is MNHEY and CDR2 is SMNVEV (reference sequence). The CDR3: CASTSTVSYEQYF. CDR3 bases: TGTGCCAGCACCTCGACAGTGTCCTACGAGCAGTACTTC.

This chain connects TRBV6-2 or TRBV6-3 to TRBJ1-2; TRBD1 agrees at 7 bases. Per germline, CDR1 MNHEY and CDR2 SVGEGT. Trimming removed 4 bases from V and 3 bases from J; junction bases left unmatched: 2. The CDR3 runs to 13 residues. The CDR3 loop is CASSWGQYYGYTF. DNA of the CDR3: TGTGCCAGCAGTTGGGGACAGTACTATGGCTACACCTTC.

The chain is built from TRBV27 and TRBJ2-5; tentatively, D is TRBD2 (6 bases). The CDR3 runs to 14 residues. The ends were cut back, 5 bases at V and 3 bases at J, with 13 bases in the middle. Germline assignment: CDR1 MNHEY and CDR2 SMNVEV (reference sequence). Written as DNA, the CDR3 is TGTGCCAGCAGTCCTTGGGGGGTGGAAGAGACCCAGTACTTC. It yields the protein CASSPWGVEETQYF.

CDR3 nucleotide sequence: TGTGCCAGCAGTTTAACAGGATGGAATTCACCCCTCCACTTT. Translating gives CASSLTGWNSPLHF. V gene TRBV7-8 combines with J gene TRBJ1-6; D is possibly TRBD1 (5 bases). Germline V CDR1 and CDR2: SGHVS, FQNEAQ. Trimming cost V 6 bases and J 7 bases, with 13 bases left between them. The CDR3 has 14 amino acids.

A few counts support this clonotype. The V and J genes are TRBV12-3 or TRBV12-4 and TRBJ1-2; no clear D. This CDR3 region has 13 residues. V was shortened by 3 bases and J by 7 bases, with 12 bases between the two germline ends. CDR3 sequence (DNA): TGTGCCAGCAGTTTTGTCGGGGTCGCTGGCTACACCTTC. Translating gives CASSFVGVAGYTF.

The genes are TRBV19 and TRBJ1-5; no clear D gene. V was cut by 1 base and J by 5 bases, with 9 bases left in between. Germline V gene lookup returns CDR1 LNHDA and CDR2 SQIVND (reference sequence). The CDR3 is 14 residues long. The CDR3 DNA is TGTGCCAGTAGTATAGGGGGTCTTGATCAGCCCCAGCATTTT. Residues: CASSIGGLDQPQHF.

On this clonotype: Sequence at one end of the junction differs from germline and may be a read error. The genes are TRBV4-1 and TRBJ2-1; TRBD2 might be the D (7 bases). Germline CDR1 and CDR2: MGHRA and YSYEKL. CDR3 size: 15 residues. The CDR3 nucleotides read TGTGCCAGCAGCCAACCGGGGGGCAAACGGAATGAGCAGTTCTTC. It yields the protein CASSQPGGKRNEQFF.

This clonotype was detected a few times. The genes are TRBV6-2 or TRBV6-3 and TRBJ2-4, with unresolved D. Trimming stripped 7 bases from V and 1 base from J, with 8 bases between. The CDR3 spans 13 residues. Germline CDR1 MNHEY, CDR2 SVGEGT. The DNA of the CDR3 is TGTGCCAGCACCTACGCGGCCAAAAACATTCAGTACTTC. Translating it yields CASTYAAKNIQYF.

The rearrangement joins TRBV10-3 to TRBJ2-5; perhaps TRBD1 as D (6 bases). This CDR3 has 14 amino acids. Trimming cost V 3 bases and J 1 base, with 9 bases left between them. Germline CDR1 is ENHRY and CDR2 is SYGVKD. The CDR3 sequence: CAISENRVQETQYF. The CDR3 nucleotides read TGTGCCATCAGTGAAAACAGGGTCCAAGAGACCCAGTACTTC.

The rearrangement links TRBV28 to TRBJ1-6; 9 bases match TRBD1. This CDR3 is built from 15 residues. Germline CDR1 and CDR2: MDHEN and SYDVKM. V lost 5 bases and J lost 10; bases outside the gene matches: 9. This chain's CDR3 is CASSAGTGNGSPLHF. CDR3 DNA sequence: TGTGCCAGCAGTGCCGGGACAGGGAATGGATCACCCCTCCACTTT.

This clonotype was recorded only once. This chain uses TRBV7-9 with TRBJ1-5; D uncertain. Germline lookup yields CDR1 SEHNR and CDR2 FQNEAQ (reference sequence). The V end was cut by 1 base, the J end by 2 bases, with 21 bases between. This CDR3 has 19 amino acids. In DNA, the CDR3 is TGTGCCAGCAGCTTAGTCCTCGGGCTTGTGGGGTACGGCAATCAGCCCCAGCATTTT. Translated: CASSLVLGLVGYGNQPQHF. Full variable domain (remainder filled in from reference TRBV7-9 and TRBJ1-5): DTGVSQNPRHKITKRGQNVTFRCDPISEHNRLYWYRQTLGQGPEFLTYFQNEAQLEKSRLLSDRFSAERPKGSFSTLEIQRTEQGDSAMYLCASSLVLGLVGYGNQPQHFGDGTRLSIL.

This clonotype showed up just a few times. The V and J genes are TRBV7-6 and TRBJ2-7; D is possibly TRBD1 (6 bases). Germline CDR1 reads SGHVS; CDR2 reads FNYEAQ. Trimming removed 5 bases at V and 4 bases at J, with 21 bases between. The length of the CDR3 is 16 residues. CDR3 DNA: TGTGCCAGCAGCAAGACACAGGGCGGGTCGTCGTACGAGCAGTACTTC. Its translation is CASSKTQGGSSYEQYF.

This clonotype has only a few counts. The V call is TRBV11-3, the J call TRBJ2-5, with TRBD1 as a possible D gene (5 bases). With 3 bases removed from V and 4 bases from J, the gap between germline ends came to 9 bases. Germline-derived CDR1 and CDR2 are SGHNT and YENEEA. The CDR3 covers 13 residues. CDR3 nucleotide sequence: TGTGCCAGCAGCTTCGCAGGGTCAGAGACCCAGTACTTC. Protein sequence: CASSFAGSETQYF.

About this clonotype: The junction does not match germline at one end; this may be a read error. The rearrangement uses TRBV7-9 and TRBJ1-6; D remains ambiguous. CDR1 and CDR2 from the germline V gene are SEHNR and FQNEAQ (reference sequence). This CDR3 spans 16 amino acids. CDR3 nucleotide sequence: TGTGCCAACAGCTCCACGCAGGCCGGATCGAATTCACCCCTCCACTTT. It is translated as CANSSTQAGSNSPLHF.

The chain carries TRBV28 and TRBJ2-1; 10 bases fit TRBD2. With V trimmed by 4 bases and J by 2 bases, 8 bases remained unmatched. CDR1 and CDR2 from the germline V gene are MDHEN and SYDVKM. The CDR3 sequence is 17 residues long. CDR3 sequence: CASSSPTSGLTYNEQFF. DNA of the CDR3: TGTGCCAGCAGTTCCCCGACTAGCGGGCTAACCTACAATGAGCAGTTCTTC.